The 28 T cell receptor beta chains below all came from one sample that was sequenced in a study of blood T cell repertoires in COVID-19. Produced via immunoSEQ multiplex PCR; TCRdb's table is partial and in-frame only. The table includes 120,000 to 150,000 clones, roughly 90% detected once. The specimen sequenced was peripheral blood. The receptors stem from a human donor in a cohort sampled during active COVID-19.

The rearrangement joins TRBV21-1 to TRBJ2-7; TRBD2 is the table's D call, not checked against the DNA. TRBV21-1 is tagged as a pseudogene. The length of the CDR3 is 15 residues. CDR3 in amino acids: CASSKALVKPYEQYF. The CDR3, as DNA: TGTGCCAGCAGCAAAGCGCTAGTCAAACCGTACGAGCAGTACTTC.

This clone was observed a single time. The chain employs TRBV6-5 and TRBJ2-1; tentative D call: TRBD1 (6 bases). This CDR3 spans 13 amino acids. V dropped 6 bases and J dropped 0 bases, with 6 bases sitting between them. Germline values: CDR1 MNHEY, CDR2 SVGAGI. The CDR3 here is CASRGGSYNEQFF. The CDR3 region has the DNA TGTGCCAGCAGAGGGGGCTCCTACAATGAGCAGTTCTTC.

This rearrangement joins TRBV11-2 to TRBJ1-4, with TRBD1 identical over 7 bases. This CDR3 region has 14 residues. V lost 6 bases to trimming and J lost 1 base; unmatched junction nucleotides: 2. Germline CDR1 is SGHAT and CDR2 is FQNNGV. CDR3 sequence reads: CASRRTGTNEKLFF. The CDR3 bases are TGTGCCAGCAGACGGACAGGAACTAATGAAAAACTGTTTTTT.

The CDR3 sequence is CASSLTSGAPVDTQYF. As DNA, the CDR3 is TGTGCCAGCAGCTTAACTAGCGGGGCACCCGTAGATACGCAGTATTTT. The rearrangement uses TRBV7-6 and TRBJ2-3; 10 nucleotides align to TRBD2. Per germline, CDR1 SGHVS and CDR2 FNYEAQ. The CDR3 runs to 16 residues. V dropped 2 bases and J dropped 5; count of bases not matched to a gene: 7.

The rearrangement joins TRBV19 to TRBJ1-6; D not resolved. Germline assignment: CDR1 LNHDA and CDR2 SQIVND (reference sequence). The CDR3 is 14 residues long. Trimming took off 4 bases at V and 8 bases at J, with 12 bases between the two ends. The chain's CDR3 is CASSKTTGDSPLHF. CDR3 coding DNA: TGTGCCAGTAGTAAAACTACCGGGGATTCACCCCTCCACTTT.

The chain uses TRBV19 and TRBJ2-7; 7 positions agree with TRBD1. The germline V gene has CDR1 LNHDA and CDR2 SQIVND (reference sequence). This CDR3 is built from 14 residues. The V and J ends lost 4 bases and 0 bases, in that order; junction bases with no gene match: 3. This CDR3 is CASSTQGDSYEQYF. CDR3 DNA sequence: TGTGCCAGTAGTACCCAGGGGGACTCCTACGAGCAGTACTTC.

This chain joins TRBV4-3 and TRBJ1-1; the D is unclear. Germline loops: CDR1 LGHNA, CDR2 YSLEER. V was pared by 0 bases and J by 1 base, with 6 bases between. The CDR3 consists of 14 residues. The DNA of the CDR3 is TGCGCCAGCAGCCAAGATTTGGCGAACACTGAAGCTTTCTTT. Translation: CASSQDLANTEAFF.

The V gene is TRBV7-3, the J gene TRBJ1-5; D uncertain. Trimming stripped 2 bases from V and 4 bases from J, with 6 bases between. CDR1 and CDR2 from the germline V gene are SGHTA and FQGTGA. The CDR3 sequence is 13 residues long. CDR3 coding DNA: TGTGCCAGCAGCTTAGGTCGGAATCAGCCCCAGCATTTT. It specifies CASSLGRNQPQHF. The complete variable domain, with remaining parts taken from reference TRBV7-3 and TRBJ1-5, reads GAGVSQTPSNKVTEKGKYVELRCDPISGHTALYWYRQSLGQGPEFLIYFQGTGAADDSGLPNDRFFAVRPEGSVSTLKIQRTERGDSAVYLCASSLGRNQPQHFGDGTRLSIL.

The rearrangement uses TRBV5-1 and TRBJ1-3, with a tentative D call TRBD1 (6 bases). Germline V gene sequence: CDR1 SGHRS, CDR2 YFSETQ. CDR3 size: 18 residues. The V and J ends lost 2 bases and 0 bases respectively, with 18 bases between them. CDR3 sequence reads: CASSLQPVGQSSGNTIYF. The DNA of the CDR3 is TGCGCCAGCAGCTTACAGCCTGTCGGACAGAGCTCTGGAAACACCATATATTTT.

The rearrangement links TRBV28 to TRBJ2-1, with TRBD1 matching over 7 bases. The CDR3 is 17 amino acids. The J segment lost 4 bases and the V segment lost 7 bases, leaving 16 bases of the junction unmatched. Germline CDR1 MDHEN, CDR2 SYDVKM. The CDR3 nucleotides are TGTGCCAGCAATCCCTCAGGCAGGGACAGCAGATACAATGAGCAGTTCTTC. As protein: CASNPSGRDSRYNEQFF.

This chain links TRBV11-2 with TRBJ2-5; 8 bases line up with TRBD1. Trimming removed 5 bases from V and 13 bases from J; junction bases left unmatched: 18. The CDR3 extends over 15 amino acids. In germline, CDR1 is SGHAT, CDR2 FQNNGV. The CDR3 DNA reads TGTGCCAGCAGCCAGATGGGGACAGGCTTCTCCGTAGCGTACTTC. Translated: CASSQMGTGFSVAYF.

V usage is TRBV18 and J usage is TRBJ2-1, with D possibly matching TRBD1 (6 bases). The CDR3 extends over 15 amino acids. From germline, CDR1 is KGHSH and CDR2 LQKENI. With 2 bases removed from V and 7 bases from J, the gap between germline ends came to 15 bases. The CDR3 DNA sequence: TGTGCCAGCTCACCAACGGCGAGGGGGTCGAATGAGCAGTTCTTC. This translates into CASSPTARGSNEQFF.

V and J are TRBV30 and TRBJ1-3; D may be TRBD1 (5 bases). The CDR3 sequence is 15 residues long. Germline V lookup: CDR1 GTSNPN, CDR2 SVGIG (reference sequence). V gave up 5 bases and J gave up 0 bases, with 14 bases separating them. The CDR3 here is CAWGGQGYSGNTIYF. CDR3 in DNA: TGTGCCTGGGGGGGTCAGGGATACTCTGGAAACACCATATATTTT.

This clone was observed a few times. This chain links TRBV11-1 with TRBJ1-2; D is possibly TRBD1 (6 bases). Germline CDR1 SGHAT, CDR2 FQDESV (reference sequence). The CDR3 runs 14 residues. With 2 bases removed from V and 4 bases from J, the gap between germline ends came to 11 bases. The CDR3 nucleotides read TGTGCCAGCAGCTTACAACAGGGCCCCTATGGCTACACCTTC. This codes for CASSLQQGPYGYTF. The full variable domain, rest sourced from reference TRBV11-1 and TRBJ1-2, is EAEVAQSPRYKITEKSQAVAFWCDPISGHATLYWYRQILGQGPELLVQFQDESVVDDSQLPKDRFSAERLKGVDSTLKIQPAELGDSAMYLCASSLQQGPYGYTFGSGTRLTVV.

V gene TRBV5-1 combines with J gene TRBJ1-6; D is possibly TRBD1 (5 bases). Germline loops: CDR1 SGHRS, CDR2 YFSETQ. Trimming removed 2 bases from V and 4 bases from J, with 7 bases in between. The CDR3 runs to 14 residues. The CDR3 reads CASSLSGYNSPLHF. CDR3 nucleotide sequence: TGCGCCAGCAGCTTATCAGGGTATAATTCACCCCTCCACTTT.

The V gene is TRBV6-2 or TRBV6-3, the J gene TRBJ2-1; D may be TRBD2 (6 bases). V shed 2 bases and J shed 6 bases, with 14 bases lying between them. CDR1 is MNHEY, CDR2 SVGEGT, per germline. The CDR3 contains 15 residues. The CDR3 here is CASSYAGSGFNEQFF. CDR3 bases: TGTGCCAGCAGTTACGCCGGGAGCGGCTTCAATGAGCAGTTCTTC.

The rearrangement joins TRBV29-1 to TRBJ1-1; D unresolved. The CDR3 spans 12 residues. V dropped 4 bases and J dropped 7 bases, with 13 bases sitting between them. Germline assignment: CDR1 SQVTM and CDR2 ANQGSEA. The CDR3 loop reads CSVAVARVEAFF. As DNA, the CDR3 is TGCAGCGTTGCGGTAGCGAGGGTTGAAGCTTTCTTT.

J is TRBJ1-5 and V is TRBV30; perhaps TRBD1 as D (5 bases). Trimming removed 3 bases at V and 4 bases at J, with 7 bases between. This CDR3 comprises 12 residues. Germline CDR1 reads GTSNPN; CDR2 reads SVGIG (reference sequence). CDR3 nucleotides: TGTGCCTGGAGCGGGGGAAATCAGCCCCAGCATTTT. Translation gives CAWSGGNQPQHF.

Note on this clone: Other DNA sequences from this sample encode an identical CDR3 as well. CDR3 DNA sequence: TGCGCCAGCAGCCCCGGACTAGCGGGGACATACAATGAGCAGTTCTTC. As protein: CASSPGLAGTYNEQFF. The chain is built from TRBV5-1 and TRBJ2-1; 12 nucleotides agree with TRBD2. Germline CDR1 reads SGHRS; CDR2 reads YFSETQ. This CDR3 has 16 residues. After removal of 4 bases from V and 4 bases from J, the junction contained 6 bases not matched to a gene.

The V gene is TRBV3-1 (or the pseudogene TRBV3-2), the J gene TRBJ2-3; no clear D gene. The germline gives CDR1 LGHDT, CDR2 YNNKEL (reference sequence). The V gene lost 4 bases and the J gene lost 4 bases, with 6 bases spanning the gap. This CDR3 has 12 residues. Here the CDR3 reads CASSPSADTQYF. The CDR3 bases are TGTGCCAGCAGCCCGAGTGCAGATACGCAGTATTTT.

V usage is TRBV9 and J usage is TRBJ1-1, with D perhaps TRBD1 (6 bases). The ends were cut back, 2 bases at V and 0 bases at J, with 8 bases in the middle. CDR1 and CDR2 (germline): SGDLS, YYNGEE. The CDR3 sequence is 14 residues long. CDR3 amino acids: CASSVGHLNTEAFF. The CDR3 coding sequence is TGTGCCAGCAGCGTGGGACACCTGAACACTGAAGCTTTCTTT.

The V and J genes are TRBV5-4 and TRBJ2-1; weak D call: TRBD1 (5 bases). The CDR3 spans 13 residues. CDR1 SGHNT and CDR2 YYREEE come from the germline V gene (reference sequence). Trimming removed 0 bases at V and 4 bases at J, with 5 bases between. CDR3 loop: CASSLDRYNEQFF. The CDR3 DNA reads TGTGCCAGCAGCTTGGACAGGTACAATGAGCAGTTCTTC. Filled out from reference TRBV5-4 and TRBJ2-1, the complete variable domain reads ETGVTQSPTHLIKTRGQQVTLRCSSQSGHNTVSWYQQALGQGPQFIFQYYREEENGRGNFPPRFSGLQFPNYSSELNVNALELDDSALYLCASSLDRYNEQFFGPGTRLTVL.

This sequence joins TRBV19 and TRBJ2-2; D remains unclear. Germline-derived CDR1 and CDR2 are LNHDA and SQIVND (reference sequence). Trimming took 1 base from V and 6 from J, leaving 9 bases between them. The CDR3 sequence is 14 residues long. CDR3 residues: CASSIGYYAGELFF. The CDR3, as DNA: TGTGCCAGTAGTATAGGCTACTACGCCGGGGAGCTGTTTTTT.

Here the CDR3 reads CSVTANYGYTF. The CDR3 nucleotides read TGCAGCGTCACAGCTAACTATGGCTACACCTTC. The V call is TRBV29-1, the J call TRBJ1-2; D unclear. Germline V gene sequence: CDR1 SQVTM, CDR2 ANQGSEA. CDR3 size: 11 residues. V dropped 6 bases and J dropped 0 bases, with 5 bases sitting between them.

This chain uses TRBV28 with TRBJ2-7; 9 nucleotides agree with TRBD1. Germline lookup yields CDR1 MDHEN and CDR2 SYDVKM. CDR3 length equals 15 residues. With V trimmed by 5 bases and J by 1 base, 6 bases remained unmatched. The CDR3 DNA is TGTGCCAGCAGTAAAGGACAGGGGCAATCCTACGAGCAGTACTTC. This translates into CASSKGQGQSYEQYF.

This chain links TRBV30 with TRBJ2-7; D is perhaps TRBD1 (6 bases). V lost 2 bases to trimming and J lost 2 bases, with 16 bases between them. Germline-derived CDR1 and CDR2 are GTSNPN and SVGIG (reference sequence). The CDR3 is 15 residues long. The CDR3 DNA reads TGTGCCTGGAGTCCCACAGGGCGAGGGACCTACGAGCAGTACTTC. Amino acids: CAWSPTGRGTYEQYF.

The chain joins TRBV4-1 to TRBJ1-2; D is unresolved. V lost 0 bases and J lost 4, with 30 bases in between. The CDR3 has 21 amino acids. CDR1 and CDR2 from the germline V gene are MGHRA and YSYEKL. The CDR3 region is CASSQESRGVVQLSSPYGYTF. The CDR3, as DNA: TGCGCCAGCAGCCAAGAGAGTCGCGGTGTTGTGCAGCTATCGTCGCCCTATGGCTACACCTTC.

This sequence joins TRBV28 and TRBJ1-2; possible D gene TRBD1, 5 bases. Trimming removed 2 bases from V and 4 bases from J, with 17 bases in between. The CDR3 runs to 16 residues. Germline V gene data show CDR1 as MDHEN and CDR2 as SYDVKM. The CDR3 is CASSLAAGGAGYGYTF. The CDR3 nucleotides are TGTGCCAGCAGTTTAGCAGCAGGAGGGGCCGGCTATGGCTACACCTTC.